The next 19 T cell receptor beta chains were all read from a single sample in a study of blood T cell repertoires in COVID-19. The method was immunoSEQ multiplex PCR; TCRdb's version includes in-frame clones alone and lacks a portion of them. The table lists about 180,000 clones, about 83% of them singletons. The sample was PBMCs or T cells enriched from blood (not recorded which). Receptors were obtained from a young woman who had recovered from COVID-19.

The V and J genes are TRBV15 and TRBJ1-2, with D tentatively TRBD1 (6 bases). CDR3 size: 14 residues. V lost 0 bases, J lost 8 bases, and 13 bases lay in between. Germline assignment: CDR1 LNHNV and CDR2 YYDKDF (reference sequence). The CDR3 region is CATSRDYRVEGYTF. DNA for the CDR3: TGTGCCACCAGCAGAGATTACAGGGTGGAGGGCTACACCTTC.

This clone appeared a single time. The chain uses TRBV30 and TRBJ2-5; D possibly uses TRBD1 or TRBD2 (6 bases each). Trimming stripped 5 bases from V and 5 bases from J, with 12 bases between. The CDR3 extends over 12 amino acids. Looked up from germline, CDR1 is GTSNPN and CDR2 is SVGIG (reference sequence). CDR3: CAWGGQMETQYF. CDR3 DNA: TGTGCCTGGGGGGGGCAGATGGAGACCCAGTACTTC. Complete variable domain (other parts from reference TRBV30 and TRBJ2-5): SQTIHQWPATLVQPVGSPLSLECTVEGTSNPNLYWYRQAAGRGLQLLFYSVGIGQISSEVPQNLSASRPQDRQFILSSKKLLLSDSGFYLCAWGGQMETQYFGPGTRLLVL.

This sequence joins TRBV19 and TRBJ1-5; tentatively, D is TRBD1 (6 bases). V lost 3 bases, J lost 3 bases, and 15 bases lay in between. Germline CDR1 is LNHDA and CDR2 is SQIVND (reference sequence). The CDR3 extends over 16 amino acids. CDR3 bases: TGTGCCAGTAGTATGGCGCCAGGGGCGGCCAATCAGCCCCAGCATTTT. It codes for CASSMAPGAANQPQHF.

The chain is built from TRBV5-4 and TRBJ1-2, with D unclear. The CDR3 totals 13 residues. The germline gives CDR1 SGHNT, CDR2 YYREEE (reference sequence). Trimming stripped 3 bases from V and 0 bases from J, with 6 bases between. The CDR3 DNA follows: TGTGCCAGCAGCTACCACTCTAACTATGGCTACACCTTC. It translates to CASSYHSNYGYTF.

This clone was observed a handful of times. The rearrangement links TRBV9 to TRBJ1-2; D is unclear. The CDR3 spans 14 residues. Looked up from germline, CDR1 is SGDLS and CDR2 is YYNGEE. Trimming took 2 bases from V and 6 from J, leaving 14 bases between them. CDR3 in amino acids: CASSVGSEEDGYTF. CDR3 bases: TGTGCCAGCAGCGTGGGCAGCGAGGAGGATGGCTACACCTTC.

The chain uses TRBV19 and TRBJ1-2; 9 nucleotides line up with TRBD1. V lost 7 bases and J lost 4; bases outside the gene matches: 10. This CDR3 region has 15 residues. From germline, CDR1 is LNHDA and CDR2 SQIVND (reference sequence). This chain's CDR3 is CASTAGTGRFYGYTF. CDR3 nucleotides: TGTGCCAGTACCGCCGGGACAGGGAGATTCTATGGCTACACCTTC.

The J gene is TRBJ1-4, the V gene TRBV7-5; the DNA was not used to check the table's D call, TRBD1. TRBV7-5 is designated a pseudogene. This CDR3 comprises 16 residues. CDR3 DNA: TGTGCCAGAAGCTTTCACCGGGACAGGGTACATGAAAAACTGTTTTTT. It is translated as CARSFHRDRVHEKLFF.

The gene calls are TRBV6-5 and TRBJ2-7; the D is unclear. CDR3 length: 13 amino acids. Trimming left V 5 bases short and J 2 bases short, with 10 bases between. Germline-derived CDR1 and CDR2 are MNHEY and SVGAGI. CDR3 coding DNA: TGTGCCAGCAGTCTCGGAACTACCTACGAGCAGTACTTC. It specifies CASSLGTTYEQYF.

The chain carries TRBV19 and TRBJ1-2, with TRBD1 as a possible D gene (5 bases). The CDR3 length is 16 residues. Germline V CDR1 and CDR2: LNHDA, SQIVND (reference sequence). V lost 3 bases to trimming and J lost 2 bases, with 16 bases between them. For the CDR3, the DNA is TGTGCCAGTAGTATGCGGCCGGGACTCGGGAACTATGGCTACACCTTC. Translation: CASSMRPGLGNYGYTF.

The chain joins TRBV7-9 to TRBJ1-1, with D possibly TRBD1 on 5 matching bases. The CDR3 runs to 15 residues. The V end was cut by 0 bases, the J end by 3 bases, with 11 bases between. Germline values: CDR1 SEHNR, CDR2 FQNEAQ (reference sequence). The CDR3 nucleotides read TGTGCCAGCAGCTTAGCTTTAGGGGACTACACTGAAGCTTTCTTT. As protein: CASSLALGDYTEAFF.

The chain is built from TRBV6-9 and TRBJ1-5; TRBD1 might be the D (5 bases). CDR3 length equals 13 residues. V gave up 3 bases and J gave up 6 bases, with 9 bases separating them. Germline CDR1 and CDR2: MNHGY and SVAAGI. CDR3 DNA sequence: TGTGCCAGCAGTTACTGGGGCAGTCAGCCCCAGCATTTT. Its translation is CASSYWGSQPQHF.

This chain joins TRBV6-5 and TRBJ1-6; a possible D gene is TRBD1 (5 bases). Germline V lookup: CDR1 MNHEY, CDR2 SVGAGI. V dropped 0 bases and J dropped 9 bases, with 15 bases sitting between them. CDR3 length: 16 amino acids. This chain's CDR3 is CASSYSTAGDGSPLHF. The CDR3 DNA sequence: TGTGCCAGCAGTTACTCGACAGCCGGAGATGGTTCACCCCTCCACTTT.

This rearrangement joins TRBV11-2 to TRBJ1-1, with TRBD1 matching over 7 bases. V lost 7 bases to trimming and J lost 1 base; unmatched junction nucleotides: 9. CDR1 is SGHAT and CDR2 is FQNNGV in the germline V gene. The CDR3 loop spans 15 amino acids. The CDR3 protein is CASTLRQGGNTEAFF. Here the CDR3 DNA reads TGTGCCAGCACCCTTAGACAGGGCGGGAACACTGAAGCTTTCTTT.

The chain employs TRBV25-1 and TRBJ2-1, with 9 nucleotides matching TRBD1. J gave up 7 bases and V 4 bases, and 5 bases lay outside the gene matches. This CDR3 comprises 14 residues. Germline lookup yields CDR1 MGHDK and CDR2 SYGVNS. For the CDR3, the DNA is TGTGCCAGCAGTGCCGGGACAGGGTCGAATGAGCAGTTCTTC. Protein product: CASSAGTGSNEQFF.

The rearrangement links TRBV5-1 to TRBJ2-3; perhaps TRBD1 as D (6 bases). The CDR3 length is 17 residues. Germline assignment: CDR1 SGHRS and CDR2 YFSETQ. V lost 4 bases and J lost 0, with 18 bases in between. The CDR3: CASSRYRVEESTDTQYF. The CDR3 coding sequence is TGCGCCAGCAGCCGATACAGGGTAGAGGAGAGCACAGATACGCAGTATTTT.

The chain joins TRBV29-1 to TRBJ1-4; D gene uncertain. The V end was cut by 1 base, the J end by 8 bases, with 11 bases between. The CDR3 is 13 amino acids. From germline, CDR1 is SQVTM and CDR2 ANQGSEA. CDR3 DNA sequence: TGCAGCGTTGAAGGCGACTCGTCCGAAAAACTGTTTTTT. Residues: CSVEGDSSEKLFF.

The rearrangement uses TRBV7-3 and TRBJ2-5, with D perhaps TRBD2 (6 bases). Germline lookup yields CDR1 SGHTA and CDR2 FQGTGA. The CDR3 length is 14 residues. V shed 5 bases and J shed 4 bases, with 14 bases lying between them. CDR3 sequence reads: CASSPFGGAETQYF. DNA of the CDR3: TGTGCCAGCAGCCCTTTCGGGGGAGCAGAGACCCAGTACTTC. Supplemented by reference TRBV7-3 and TRBJ2-5, the full variable domain reads GAGVSQTPSNKVTEKGKYVELRCDPISGHTALYWYRQSLGQGPEFLIYFQGTGAADDSGLPNDRFFAVRPEGSVSTLKIQRTERGDSAVYLCASSPFGGAETQYFGPGTRLLVL.

V usage is TRBV28 and J usage is TRBJ2-3; 10 positions agree with TRBD2. Trimming took 1 base from V and 1 from J; bases not matched to a gene: 20. The CDR3 runs to 22 residues. The germline gives CDR1 MDHEN, CDR2 SYDVKM. CDR3 region: CASSLSQRASGRGGGRTDTQYF. CDR3 sequence (DNA): TGTGCCAGCAGTTTATCTCAGAGGGCTAGCGGGAGAGGAGGGGGTCGCACAGATACGCAGTATTTT. Complete variable domain (other parts from reference TRBV28 and TRBJ2-3): DVKVTQSSRYLVKRTGEKVFLECVQDMDHENMFWYRQDPGLGLRLIYFSYDVKMKEKGDIPEGYSVSREKKERFSLILESASTNQTSMYLCASSLSQRASGRGGGRTDTQYFGPGTRLTVL.

The J gene is TRBJ2-7, the V gene TRBV5-4, with 7 bases aligning to TRBD2. This CDR3 region has 14 residues. Trimming cost V 1 base and J 3 bases; bases outside gene matches: 4. Germline V gene data show CDR1 as SGHNT and CDR2 as YYREEE (reference sequence). The CDR3 nucleotides read TGTGCCAGCAGCTTGAAAGCGGGGAGCTACGAGCAGTACTTC. Translated: CASSLKAGSYEQYF. Combining the CDR3 with reference TRBV5-4 and TRBJ2-7 gives the whole variable domain ETGVTQSPTHLIKTRGQQVTLRCSSQSGHNTVSWYQQALGQGPQFIFQYYREEENGRGNFPPRFSGLQFPNYSSELNVNALELDDSALYLCASSLKAGSYEQYFGPGTRLTVT.